This T cell receptor beta chain was found in a study of pediatric ulcerative colitis. The CDR3 contains 11 residues. Trimming removed 5 bases from V and 12 bases from J, with 16 bases in between. Germline V gene sequence: CDR1 SQVTM, CDR2 ANQGSEA. This clone was recorded a few times. Assay: immunoSEQ multiplex PCR; the TCRdb copy retains only in-frame clones and omits some. The repertoire holds about 64,000 clones, with about 86% as singletons. V is TRBV29-1 and J is TRBJ1-2, with a possible D match to TRBD1 (6 bases). The sequenced sample was blood. The receptor was isolated from a boy between 10 and 17 years old with severe ulcerative colitis. For the CDR3, the DNA is TGCAGCGTTCTCTGGGACACGATCGACACCTTC. Its protein product is CSVLWDTIDTF.